What follows are 9 T cell receptor beta chains derived from one specimen sequenced in a study of T cells in Graves' hyperthyroidism and ophthalmopathy. Amplification targeted TCR beta CDR3 regions from RNA transcripts. The primer set for the first-round RT-PCR of the TCR CDR3 was HTBI. MiXCR was run by TCRdb on the multiplex PCR reads, yielding one entry per CDR3 protein. The sample lists roughly 550,000 distinct CDR3 sequences; 15% to 20% were seen once. The source material was blood. These receptors came from a woman in her twenties or thirties with Graves' ophthalmopathy.

This clonotype was observed a handful of times. The chain is built from TRBV20-1 and TRBJ2-1, with D possibly being TRBD1 or TRBD2 (5 bases each). The CDR3 has 13 amino acids. Trimming removed 5 bases from V and 5 bases from J, with 13 bases in between. From germline, CDR1 is DFQATT and CDR2 SNEGSKA (reference sequence). CDR3 in DNA: TGCAGTGCTGGGGGACCAAGTCACAATGAGCAGTTCTTC. Translated: CSAGGPSHNEQFF.

This clonotype was found many times. The gene calls are TRBV7-2 and TRBJ1-2; D might be TRBD1 (6 bases). V was clipped by 5 bases and J by 4 bases, with 11 bases between them. Per germline, CDR1 SGHTA and CDR2 FQGNSA. This CDR3 contains 13 residues. CDR3 DNA sequence: TGTGCCAGCAGCCCAGGGACAACCTATGGCTACACCTTC. Encoded protein: CASSPGTTYGYTF.

The CDR3 sequence is CASSPISGKPYEQYF. The CDR3 DNA sequence: TGTGCCAGCAGTCCTATCAGCGGGAAGCCCTACGAGCAGTACTTC. The chain has TRBV6-2 or TRBV6-3 and TRBJ2-7; 7 nucleotides match TRBD2. Germline V gene data show CDR1 as MNHEY and CDR2 as SVGEGT. The V gene end was trimmed by 5 bases and the J gene end by 2 bases; junction bases not matched to a gene: 9. The CDR3 runs 15 residues.

The sample holds many counts of this clonotype. The chain links TRBV6-1 to TRBJ1-5, with D uncertain. V was clipped by 6 bases and J by 0 bases, with 9 bases between them. CDR3 length equals 14 residues. CDR1 MNHNS and CDR2 SASEGT come from the germline V gene. The CDR3 spells CASSQDVSNQPQHF. DNA of the CDR3: TGTGCCAGCAGCCAGGACGTTAGCAATCAGCCCCAGCATTTT.

This chain uses TRBV12-3 or TRBV12-4 with TRBJ2-3; 8 bases are a match to TRBD2. Losses at the gene ends were 10 bases for V and 6 bases for J; bases not matched to a gene: 18. The CDR3 totals 16 residues. DNA for the CDR3: TGTGCCACCCGGACCGGGGGGCGGACGGGGGGGGATACGCAGTATTTT. This gives the protein CATRTGGRTGGDTQYF.

This clonotype was observed at least ten times. The gene calls are TRBV27 and TRBJ2-5; D is ambiguous. V lost 2 bases to trimming and J lost 5 bases, with 15 bases between them. This CDR3 has 15 residues. Germline loops: CDR1 MNHEY, CDR2 SMNVEV (reference sequence). CDR3 sequence: CASSLGGLVRETQYF. The CDR3 DNA sequence: TGTGCCAGCAGTTTAGGCGGATTGGTTAGGGAGACCCAGTACTTC.

This clonotype was seen many times. The chain has TRBV4-3 and TRBJ2-7; 7 bases line up with TRBD2. Germline lookup yields CDR1 LGHNA and CDR2 YSLEER. The CDR3 is made up of 16 amino acids. Trimming removed 2 bases from V and 4 bases from J; junction bases left unmatched: 11. Here the CDR3 DNA reads TGCGCCAGCAGCCAAACTAGCGAGGGTCCGGGGTACGAGCAGTACTTC. It is translated as CASSQTSEGPGYEQYF.

This clonotype has a single count. V and J are TRBV29-1 and TRBJ2-3; D not certain. V was clipped by 5 bases and J by 0 bases, with 12 bases between them. This CDR3 contains 14 residues. Germline V gene data show CDR1 as SQVTM and CDR2 as ANQGSEA. The chain's CDR3 is CSVRERLSTDTQYF. The CDR3 bases are TGCAGCGTTCGAGAGCGCCTTAGCACAGATACGCAGTATTTT.

This clonotype occurred many times. The gene calls are TRBV27 and TRBJ2-2; tentative D call: TRBD2 (5 bases). Germline V gene data show CDR1 as MNHEY and CDR2 as SMNVEV (reference sequence). The CDR3 extends over 15 amino acids. The V end was cut by 3 bases, the J end by 4 bases, with 12 bases between. The CDR3 sequence: CASSFRAVGTGELFF. In DNA form, the CDR3 reads TGTGCCAGCAGTTTCCGAGCGGTAGGCACCGGGGAGCTGTTTTTT.